This TCR beta chain derives from a study of regulatory T cells in long-lasting Graves disease. Overall study context: In persistent Graves' disease, antithyroid drugs had been taken for over 5 years and TSH receptor antibodies stayed positive.

Combining iRepertoire HTBI primers with Arm-PCR of CDR3 regions, the authors built TCR beta libraries. One entry per CDR3 protein results from TCRdb running MiXCR on the multiplex PCR reads. There are hundreds of thousands of distinct CDR3 sequences in the sample; less than 25% occur only once, and roughly 8% lies in the top ten. Sample time point: persistent/refractory GD, antithyroid drugs over 5 years with positive TRAb. With RNA extracted from PBMCs as input, the TCR library was made. Notes on the study in general: The study found persistent patients shared more public clonotypes (roughly 2,600) than new patients (over 900). TCR diversity in persistent Graves' patients was below that of newly diagnosed ones. Repertoires from persistent disease leaned toward TRBV28, TRBJ1-2 and TRBJ2-5.

Remarks on this clonotype: Antigen unknown. A clone one base away is much larger, so this may be a read error.

Trimming took 6 bases from V and 9 from J; bases not matched to a gene: 5. From germline, CDR1 is SNHLY and CDR2 FYNNEI. The CDR3 spans 13 residues. The chain couples TRBV2 to TRBJ1-6; 7 positions match TRBD1. The sequencing here drew on peripheral blood mononuclear cells (PBMCs), taken when the disease was refractory, from a patient treated with antithyroid drugs. This TCR came from a female donor with Graves disease. This CDR3 is CASRRQGGSPLHF. CDR3 nucleotides: TGTGCCAGCAGGCGACAGGGCGGTTCACCCCTCCACTTT. The variable domain in full, completed from reference TRBV2 and TRBJ1-6, reads EPEVTQTPSHQVTQMGQEVILRCVPISNHLYFYWYRQILGQKVEFLVSFYNNEISEKSEIFDDQFSVERPDGSNFTLKIRSTKLEDSAMYFCASRRQGGSPLHFGNGTRLTVT.